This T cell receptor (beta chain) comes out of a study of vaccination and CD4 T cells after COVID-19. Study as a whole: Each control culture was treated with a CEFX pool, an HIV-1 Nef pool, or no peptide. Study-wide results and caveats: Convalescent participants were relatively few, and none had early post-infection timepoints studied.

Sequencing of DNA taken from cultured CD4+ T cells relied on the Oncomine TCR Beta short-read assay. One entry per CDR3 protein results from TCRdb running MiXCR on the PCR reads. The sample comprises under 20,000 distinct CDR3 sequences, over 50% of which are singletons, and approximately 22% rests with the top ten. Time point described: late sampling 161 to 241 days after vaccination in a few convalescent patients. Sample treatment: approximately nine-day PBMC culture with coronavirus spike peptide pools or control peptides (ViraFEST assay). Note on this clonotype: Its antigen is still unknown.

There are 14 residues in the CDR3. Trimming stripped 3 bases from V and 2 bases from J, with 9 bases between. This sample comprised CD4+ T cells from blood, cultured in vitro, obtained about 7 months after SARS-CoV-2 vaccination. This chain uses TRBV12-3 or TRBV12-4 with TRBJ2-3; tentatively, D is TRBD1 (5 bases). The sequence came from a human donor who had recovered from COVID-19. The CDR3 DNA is TGTGCCAGCAGTTTTAGGGGAACCACAGATACGCAGTATTTT. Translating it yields CASSFRGTTDTQYF.